One and the same sample provided the 14 T cell receptor beta chains below, sequenced in a study of blood T cell repertoires in COVID-19 (dated by TCRdb to the early 2020s). Library creation used the immunoSEQ multiplex PCR assay. Sourced from immuneACCESS, this table was stored by TCRdb with only in-frame sequences that have V and J called. A share of the clones is absent; for the studies checked, an unresolved V gene accounts for under half, and the remainder has no known explanation. This sample holds fewer than 300,000 clones; more than 90% were observed only once. The top ten clonotypes cover approximately 2.6% of the sample. Sequenced input: peripheral blood. The receptors stem from a young adult with COVID-19, enrolled during active disease.

This chain uses TRBV10-3 with TRBJ2-3, with 7 bases aligning to TRBD2. J lost 7 bases, V lost 4 bases, and 5 bases had no gene match. Looked up from germline, CDR1 is ENHRY and CDR2 is SYGVKD. CDR3 size: 13 residues. The CDR3 DNA sequence: TGTGCCATCAGTGGCGGGAGAGATTATACGCAGTATTTT. Protein product: CAISGGRDYTQYF.

V usage is TRBV25-1 and J usage is TRBJ2-7; TRBD2 agrees at 14 bases. Germline V CDR1 and CDR2: MGHDK, SYGVNS. The CDR3 consists of 17 residues. Trimming took 5 bases from V and 2 from J; bases not matched to a gene: 8. The CDR3 nucleotides read TGTGCCAGCAGTCCTTCGACTAGCGGGAGGGAACCCTACGAGCAGTACTTC. Amino acid sequence: CASSPSTSGREPYEQYF.

J is TRBJ2-5 and V is TRBV7-9; 7 nucleotides match TRBD2. V shed 9 bases, J shed 1 base, and the junction held 11 bases outside the gene matches. Germline CDR1 SEHNR, CDR2 FQNEAQ (reference sequence). The CDR3 consists of 15 residues. DNA for the CDR3: TGTGCCAGTCGACGTGGGGGGGTAGGCCAAGAGACCCAGTACTTC. This sequence encodes CASRRGGVGQETQYF.

The rearrangement joins TRBV27 to TRBJ1-1; 8 nucleotides agree with TRBD1. Germline trimming cut 5 bases from V and 6 bases from J; bases unmatched to any gene: 14. The CDR3 is 16 amino acids. Germline V lookup: CDR1 MNHEY, CDR2 SMNVEV (reference sequence). The CDR3 bases are TGTGCCAGCAGTCGAGAAACTGGACAGGGTTCGGCTGAAGCTTTCTTT. It encodes CASSRETGQGSAEAFF.

The chain links TRBV7-9 to TRBJ1-1; 7 bases agree with TRBD1. Germline CDR1 reads SEHNR; CDR2 reads FQNEAQ (reference sequence). The CDR3 runs 15 residues. J lost 0 bases, V lost 3 bases, and 4 bases had no gene match. Here the CDR3 DNA reads TGTGCCAGCAGCTTGGGACAGACCCTGAACACTGAAGCTTTCTTT. Protein sequence: CASSLGQTLNTEAFF.

This chain links TRBV5-6 with TRBJ1-4, with D possibly matching TRBD1 (6 bases). Germline V CDR1 and CDR2: SGHDT, YYEEEE. V shed 7 bases and J shed 5 bases, with 18 bases lying between them. This CDR3 has 15 residues. CDR3 protein: CASAGAGSLNEKLFF. The CDR3 DNA sequence: TGTGCCAGCGCGGGGGCCGGGAGCCTGAATGAAAAACTGTTTTTT.

This clone came up a few times. The rearrangement joins TRBV10-1 to TRBJ2-1, with TRBD2 matching over 7 bases. Per germline, CDR1 WNHNN and CDR2 SYGVQD (reference sequence). V shed 6 bases and J 9 bases; nucleotides not matched to a gene: 20. This CDR3 spans 17 amino acids. The CDR3 spells CASRLGGRLRCEGEQFF. For the CDR3, the DNA is TGCGCCAGCAGGCTTGGCGGGAGATTGAGGTGTGAGGGTGAGCAGTTCTTC.

The chain uses TRBV27 and TRBJ2-3; 8 bases align to TRBD1. V lost 6 bases and J lost 1; bases outside the gene matches: 6. Germline assignment: CDR1 MNHEY and CDR2 SMNVEV (reference sequence). This CDR3 is built from 15 residues. The CDR3 DNA reads as TGTGCCAGCAGAAATCCGGGACAGGGCACAGATACGCAGTATTTT. Translating gives CASRNPGQGTDTQYF.

This chain uses TRBV27 with TRBJ1-2, with a tentative D call TRBD1 (6 bases). This CDR3 contains 16 residues. The V gene lost 4 bases and the J gene lost 1 base, with 16 bases spanning the gap. Germline CDR1 reads MNHEY; CDR2 reads SMNVEV (reference sequence). Written as DNA, the CDR3 is TGTGCCAGCAGTTCCTTGACAGGCGGGTTTAACTATGGCTACACCTTC. Its translation: CASSSLTGGFNYGYTF.

V usage is TRBV10-3 and J usage is TRBJ1-6, with a weak D call TRBD1 (5 bases). The CDR3 totals 15 residues. CDR1 and CDR2 from the germline V gene are ENHRY and SYGVKD. V shed 5 bases and J shed 6 bases, with 14 bases lying between them. Written as DNA, the CDR3 is TGTGCCATCAGTCCGTACGGGGGGGTTAATTCACCCCTCCACTTT. As protein: CAISPYGGVNSPLHF.

The V gene is TRBV18, the J gene TRBJ2-4, with unresolved D. This CDR3 spans 15 amino acids. Trimming cost V 0 bases and J 1 base, with 7 bases left between them. Germline V gives CDR1 KGHSH, CDR2 LQKENI. DNA of the CDR3: TGTGCCAGCTCACCACCGGGCAGCGCCAAAAACATTCAGTACTTC. It codes for CASSPPGSAKNIQYF.

A remark on this clone: In the same sample, other DNA sequences code for this CDR3. The chain couples TRBV5-5 to TRBJ2-3, with D possibly being TRBD2 (6 bases). Trimming stripped 0 bases from V and 4 bases from J, with 9 bases between. The V gene's germline CDR1 is SGHKS and CDR2 YYEKEE (reference sequence). The CDR3 length is 14 residues. CDR3 in amino acids: CASSLEGGPDTQYF. CDR3 DNA: TGTGCCAGCAGCTTGGAGGGAGGCCCAGATACGCAGTATTTT. The complete variable domain, with remaining parts taken from reference TRBV5-5 and TRBJ2-3, reads DAGVTQSPTHLIKTRGQQVTLRCSPISGHKSVSWYQQVLGQGPQFIFQYYEKEERGRGNFPDRFSARQFPNYSSELNVNALLLGDSALYLCASSLEGGPDTQYFGPGTRLTVL.

The V gene is TRBV5-4, the J gene TRBJ2-5; TRBD2 aligns across 8 bases. V dropped 0 bases and J dropped 5; count of bases not matched to a gene: 3. This CDR3 is 14 amino acids long. The germline V gene has CDR1 SGHNT and CDR2 YYREEE (reference sequence). The CDR3 sequence is CASSLAGGPETQYF. The CDR3 DNA reads TGTGCCAGCAGCTTGGCGGGAGGGCCGGAGACCCAGTACTTC. The full variable domain, in which reference TRBV5-4 and TRBJ2-5 provide the parts outside the CDR3, is ETGVTQSPTHLIKTRGQQVTLRCSSQSGHNTVSWYQQALGQGPQFIFQYYREEENGRGNFPPRFSGLQFPNYSSELNVNALELDDSALYLCASSLAGGPETQYFGPGTRLLVL.

The chain employs TRBV15 and TRBJ2-7, with 9 bases aligning to TRBD1. This CDR3 region has 15 residues. CDR1 is LNHNV and CDR2 is YYDKDF in the germline V gene (reference sequence). Trimming took 5 bases from V and 3 from J; bases not matched to a gene: 8. In nucleotides, the CDR3 is TGTGCCACCAGCGTAGGGACAGGGTTAAACTACGAGCAGTACTTC. Protein product: CATSVGTGLNYEQYF.